The clone carrying this TCR beta chain was picked up many times. The source of the sample is a study of human T cells and chemical hapten exposure. The time point is: patch test 2, 6 weeks after DPC sensitization. Treatment reported: therapeutic diphenylcyclopropenone sensitization with weekly scalp DPC. The CDR3 has 14 amino acids. The ends lost 6 bases at V and 9 bases at J; junction bases unmatched: 6. The germline V gene has CDR1 ENHRY and CDR2 SYGVKD. Each CDR3 protein is one row after TCRdb ran MiXCR on the RACE reads. This table holds about 380,000 distinct CDR3 sequences, around 6% found once. This rearrangement joins TRBV10-3 to TRBJ2-1, with TRBD2 matching 12 bases. Specimen: whole blood, collected in connection with sensitization to the hapten diphenylcyclopropenone (DPC). The TCR was taken from a woman aged 18-29 years with alopecia areata. Some clones in this sample may be carry-over from other donors' samples. CDR3 amino acids: CAIRASGGASEQFF. CDR3 bases: TGTGCCATCAGGGCTAGCGGGGGGGCCAGTGAGCAGTTCTTC.